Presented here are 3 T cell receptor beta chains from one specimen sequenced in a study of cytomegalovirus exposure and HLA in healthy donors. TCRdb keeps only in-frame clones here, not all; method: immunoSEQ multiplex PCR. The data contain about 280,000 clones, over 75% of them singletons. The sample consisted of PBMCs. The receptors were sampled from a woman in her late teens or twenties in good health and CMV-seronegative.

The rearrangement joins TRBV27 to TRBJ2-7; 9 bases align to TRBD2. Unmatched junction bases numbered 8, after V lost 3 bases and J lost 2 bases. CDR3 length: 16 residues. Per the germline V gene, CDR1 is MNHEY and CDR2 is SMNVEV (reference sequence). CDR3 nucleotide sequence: TGTGCCAGCAGTTTGGTCACTAGCGGGTCCGCCTACGAGCAGTACTTC. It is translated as CASSLVTSGSAYEQYF.

The CDR3: CASSIGTGRYQPQHF. In DNA, the CDR3 is TGTGCCAGTAGTATAGGGACAGGGCGTTATCAGCCCCAGCATTTT. The chain recombines TRBV19 with TRBJ1-5; 8 bases are shared with TRBD1. This CDR3 is built from 15 residues. Losses at the gene ends were 1 base for V and 5 bases for J; bases not matched to a gene: 4. Germline assignment: CDR1 LNHDA and CDR2 SQIVND (reference sequence).

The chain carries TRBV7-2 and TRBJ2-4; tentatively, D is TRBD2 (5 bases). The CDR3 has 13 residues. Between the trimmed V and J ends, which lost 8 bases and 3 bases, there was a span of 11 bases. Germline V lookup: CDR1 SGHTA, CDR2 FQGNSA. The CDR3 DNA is TGTGCCAGCCGGGGATATGGCAAAAACATTCAGTACTTC. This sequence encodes CASRGYGKNIQYF.